This T cell receptor (beta chain) is from a study of cytomegalovirus exposure and HLA in healthy donors. Study results and limitations: In a later analysis, the majority of CMV-associated beta chains seemingly showed HLA restriction. Overall, around 160 TCR beta chains were annotated as cytomegalovirus-associated. Several top significant clusters appeared, in a later analysis, to be linked to common viral pathogens.

The germline V and J ends were trimmed by 0 bases and 5 bases, with 9 bases remaining between them. Germline V gives CDR1 SGHTS, CDR2 YDEGEE. The CDR3 extends over 14 amino acids. PCR employed 60 Vbeta and 13 Jbeta primers. Assay used: immunoSEQ multiplex PCR; TCRdb lists only in-frame clones, some missing. The table includes some 120,000 clones, 75% to 85% detected once. To note about this clone: The antigen remains undetermined.

Sequenced sample: PBMCs. V usage is TRBV5-8 and J usage is TRBJ1-5; a possible D gene is TRBD1 (5 bases). This receptor was identified in a man aged 50 to 59 in good health and CMV-seronegative. The CDR3 DNA is TGTGCCAGCAGCTTGGAAGGCAGGGATCAGCCCCAGCATTTT. Amino acids: CASSLEGRDQPQHF.